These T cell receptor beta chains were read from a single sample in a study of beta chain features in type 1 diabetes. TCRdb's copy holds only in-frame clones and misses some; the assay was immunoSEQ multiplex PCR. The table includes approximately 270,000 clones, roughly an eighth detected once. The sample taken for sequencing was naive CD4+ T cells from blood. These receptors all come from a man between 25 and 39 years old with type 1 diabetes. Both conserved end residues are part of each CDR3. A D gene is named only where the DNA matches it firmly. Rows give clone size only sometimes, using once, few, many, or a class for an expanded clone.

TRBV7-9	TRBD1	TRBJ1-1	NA	CASSQQGASGAFF	TGTGCCAGCAGCCAACAGGGGGCGTCGGGGGCTTTCTTT
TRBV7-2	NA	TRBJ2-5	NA	CASSLAMSQETQYF	TGTGCCAGCAGCTTAGCAATGAGCCAAGAGACCCAGTACTTC
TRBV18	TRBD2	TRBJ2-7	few	CASSPGGLAGRNEQYF	TGTGCCAGCTCACCAGGAGGACTAGCGGGGCGTAACGAGCAGTACTTC
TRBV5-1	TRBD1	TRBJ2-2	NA	CASSLRGQTQTGELFF	TGCGCCAGCAGCTTGAGGGGGCAGACCCAAACCGGGGAGCTGTTTTTT
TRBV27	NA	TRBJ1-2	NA	CASSRTERYGYTF	TGTGCCAGCAGTAGGACAGAGAGATATGGCTACACCTTC
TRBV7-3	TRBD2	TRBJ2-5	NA	CASSLLAGIQETQYF	TGTGCCAGCAGCTTACTAGCGGGGATCCAAGAGACCCAGTACTTC
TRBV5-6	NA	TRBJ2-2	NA	CASSRWSDANTGELFF	TGTGCCAGCAGCCGGTGGAGTGATGCGAACACCGGGGAGCTGTTTTTT
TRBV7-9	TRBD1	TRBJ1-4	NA	CASRIGQGYNEKLFF	TGTGCCAGCAGGATCGGACAGGGGTATAATGAAAAACTGTTTTTT
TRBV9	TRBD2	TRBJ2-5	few	CASSVRVTSGQETQYF	TGTGCCAGCAGCGTCCGGGTGACTAGCGGACAAGAGACCCAGTACTTC
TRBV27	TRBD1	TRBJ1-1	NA	CASSYRGLNTEAFF	TGTGCCAGCAGCTACAGGGGGCTGAACACTGAAGCTTTCTTT
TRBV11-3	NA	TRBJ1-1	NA	CASSLGPVNTEAFF	TGTGCCAGCAGCTTAGGTCCAGTGAACACTGAAGCTTTCTTT
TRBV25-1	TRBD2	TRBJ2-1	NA	CASSETSGGDEQFF	TGTGCCAGCAGTGAGACTAGCGGAGGGGATGAGCAGTTCTTC
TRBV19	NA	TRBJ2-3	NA	CASRKGESTDTQYF	TGTGCCAGTAGGAAAGGAGAGAGCACAGATACGCAGTATTTT
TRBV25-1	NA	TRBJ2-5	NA	CASSASEYQETQYF	TGTGCCAGCAGTGCCTCCGAGTACCAAGAGACCCAGTACTTC
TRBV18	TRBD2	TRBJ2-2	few	CASSPQTSGTANTGELFF	TGTGCCAGCTCACCGCAGACTAGCGGGACCGCGAACACCGGGGAGCTGTTTTTT
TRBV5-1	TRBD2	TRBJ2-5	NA	CASSLASGLAGGETQYF	TGCGCCAGCAGCTTGGCCTCGGGACTAGCGGGAGGAGAGACCCAGTACTTC
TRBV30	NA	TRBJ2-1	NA	CAWSVSPGWRFF	TGTGCCTGGAGTGTATCTCCGGGATGGAGGTTCTTC
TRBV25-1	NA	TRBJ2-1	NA	CASSELTGIGDNEQFF	TGTGCCAGCAGTGAACTAACAGGGATAGGGGACAATGAGCAGTTCTTC
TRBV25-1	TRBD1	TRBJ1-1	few	CASSEYGTGAFF	TGTGCCAGCAGTGAATACGGGACAGGAGCTTTCTTT
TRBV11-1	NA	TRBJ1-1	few	CASSLNLRNGAEAFF	TGTGCCAGCAGCTTAAATCTCCGGAACGGGGCTGAAGCTTTCTTT
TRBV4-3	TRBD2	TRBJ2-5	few	CASSHGLRGGETQYF	TGCGCCAGCAGCCACGGCTTGCGGGGGGGCGAGACCCAGTACTTC
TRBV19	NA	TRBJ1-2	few	CASSDPGQSRYGYTF	TGTGCCAGTAGTGACCCCGGACAGTCGCGCTATGGCTACACCTTC
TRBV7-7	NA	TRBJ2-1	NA	CASSLDSHNEQFF	TGTGCCAGCAGCTTGGACTCACACAATGAGCAGTTCTTC
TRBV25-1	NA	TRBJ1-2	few	CASSSGTPLGYTF	TGTGCCAGCAGCAGCGGGACACCGCTTGGCTACACCTTC
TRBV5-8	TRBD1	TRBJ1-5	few	CASSSDRGNQPQHF	TGTGCCAGCAGCTCGGACAGGGGTAATCAGCCCCAGCATTTT
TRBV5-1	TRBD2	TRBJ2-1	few	CASSQSGLAGGDEQFF	TGCGCCAGCAGCCAGAGCGGGCTAGCGGGAGGGGATGAGCAGTTCTTC
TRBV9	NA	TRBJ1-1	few	CASSVEYRGEAFF	TGTGCCAGCAGCGTAGAATATAGAGGGGAAGCTTTCTTT
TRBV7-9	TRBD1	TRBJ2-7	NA	CASSWDSSYEQYF	TGTGCCAGCAGCTGGGACAGTTCCTACGAGCAGTACTTC
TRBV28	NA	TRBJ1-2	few	CAIAGEGNYGYTF	TGTGCCATAGCAGGGGAGGGTAACTATGGCTACACCTTC
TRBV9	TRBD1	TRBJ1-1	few	CASSPDRGLYTEAFF	TGTGCCAGCAGCCCCGACAGGGGGCTTTACACTGAAGCTTTCTTT
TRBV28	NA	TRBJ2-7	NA	CASSLLGAGVSYEQYF	TGTGCCAGCAGTTTATTAGGTGCAGGGGTATCCTACGAGCAGTACTTC
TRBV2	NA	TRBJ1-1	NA	CASSKTAMRTEAFF	TGTGCCAGCAGTAAAACGGCGATGAGGACTGAAGCTTTCTTT
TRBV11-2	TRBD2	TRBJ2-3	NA	CASTLTSGKDTQYF	TGTGCCAGCACCTTGACTAGCGGTAAAGATACGCAGTATTTT
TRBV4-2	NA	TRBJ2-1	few	CASSQPGEVSYNEQFF	TGTGCCAGCAGCCAGCCCGGCGAGGTGTCCTACAATGAGCAGTTCTTC
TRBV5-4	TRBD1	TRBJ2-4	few	CASSLDRAFSIQYF	TGTGCCAGCAGCCTCGACAGGGCGTTTAGTATTCAGTACTTC
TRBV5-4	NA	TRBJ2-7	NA	CASSSQGANEQYF	TGTGCCAGCAGCTCACAGGGAGCGAACGAGCAGTACTTC
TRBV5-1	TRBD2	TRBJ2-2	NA	CASSFGTSSTGELFF	TGCGCCAGCAGCTTCGGGACTAGCTCCACCGGGGAGCTGTTTTTT
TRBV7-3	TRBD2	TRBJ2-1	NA	CASSLRGRAINEQFF	TGTGCCAGCAGCTTACGAGGGAGGGCGATCAATGAGCAGTTCTTC
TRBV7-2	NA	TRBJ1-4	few	CASSPTGTREKLFF	TGTGCCAGCAGCCCGACCGGGACTCGCGAAAAACTGTTTTTT
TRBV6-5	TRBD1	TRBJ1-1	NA	CASSYSRGHEAFF	TGTGCCAGCAGTTACTCAAGGGGGCACGAAGCTTTCTTT
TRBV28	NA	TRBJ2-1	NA	CASAGTYNEQFF	TGTGCCAGCGCCGGGACCTACAATGAGCAGTTCTTC
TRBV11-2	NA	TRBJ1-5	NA	CASSPRFGSNQPQHF	TGTGCCAGCAGCCCCCGGTTTGGTAGCAATCAGCCCCAGCATTTT
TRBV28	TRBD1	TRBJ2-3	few	CASSLIPAGGAKGTDTQYF	TGTGCCAGCAGTTTAATCCCGGCAGGGGGCGCGAAGGGCACAGATACGCAGTATTTT
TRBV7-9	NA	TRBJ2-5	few	CASTRRSEETQYF	TGTGCCAGCACCCGCAGGTCCGAAGAGACCCAGTACTTC
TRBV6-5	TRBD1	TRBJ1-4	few	CASSYYRGDEKLFF	TGTGCCAGCAGTTATTACAGGGGAGATGAAAAACTGTTTTTT
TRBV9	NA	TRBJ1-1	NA	CASSFGLRNTEAFF	TGTGCCAGCAGCTTCGGACTGAGGAACACTGAAGCTTTCTTT
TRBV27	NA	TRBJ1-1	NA	CASSPTWGAEAFF	TGTGCCAGCAGTCCTACCTGGGGAGCTGAAGCTTTCTTT
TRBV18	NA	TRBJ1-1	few	CASSPQSEAFF	TGTGCCAGCTCACCTCAATCTGAAGCTTTCTTT
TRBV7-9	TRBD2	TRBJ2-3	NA	CASTINSGTRGDTQYF	TGTGCCAGCACTATAAATAGCGGGACCCGGGGGGATACGCAGTATTTT
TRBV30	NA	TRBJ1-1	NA	CAWGLANTEAFF	TGTGCCTGGGGACTCGCGAACACTGAAGCTTTCTTT
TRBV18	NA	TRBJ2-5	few	CASSPQTGETQYF	TGTGCCAGCTCACCGCAGACGGGAGAGACCCAGTACTTC
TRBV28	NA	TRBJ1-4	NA	CASSLRNFATNEKLFF	TGTGCCAGCAGTTTACGTAATTTTGCAACTAATGAAAAACTGTTTTTT
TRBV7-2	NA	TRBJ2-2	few	CASSPRVAGELFF	TGTGCCAGCAGCCCGAGGGTTGCCGGGGAGCTGTTTTTT
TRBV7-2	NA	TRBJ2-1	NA	CASSSIRGTRDEQFF	TGTGCCAGCAGCTCCATTAGGGGGACCAGGGATGAGCAGTTCTTC
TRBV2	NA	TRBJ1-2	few	CASIEVQAAF	TGTGCCAGCATCGAAGTACAGGCGGCCTTC
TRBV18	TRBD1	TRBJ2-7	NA	CASSTMDRGNGEQYF	TGTGCCAGCTCAACCATGGACAGGGGGAACGGCGAGCAGTACTTC
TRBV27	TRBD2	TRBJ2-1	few	CASSLRREGHNEQFF	TGTGCCAGCAGTTTACGGAGGGAGGGCCACAATGAGCAGTTCTTC
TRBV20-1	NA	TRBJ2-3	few	CSAQSTDTQYF	TGCAGTGCTCAGAGCACAGATACGCAGTATTTT